One sample yielded the 31 T cell receptor beta chains listed below, sequenced in a study of blood T cells in healthy people across ages. A sample-barcoded 5' primer and a J-beta primer mix were used in a second PCR of roughly 7 to 12 cycles. Each CDR3 protein gets one entry after TCRdb re-called the 5' RACE reads with MiXCR. The repertoire includes around 500,000 distinct CDR3 sequences, 40% to 55% of them detected once, and around 23% sits in the top ten. The specimen was blood. The receptor source for this set is an elderly man in good health.

The chain joins TRBV20-1 to TRBJ2-1; 7 bases agree with TRBD2. CDR1 is DFQATT, CDR2 SNEGSKA, per germline (reference sequence). The CDR3 spans 15 residues. V lost 1 base and J lost 0; bases outside the gene matches: 3. CDR3 amino acids: CSARGGGSSYNEQFF. The CDR3 coding sequence is TGCAGTGCTAGAGGCGGCGGGAGCTCCTACAATGAGCAGTTCTTC.

This clonotype was seen a few times. V gene TRBV5-1 combines with J gene TRBJ2-1; a possible D gene is TRBD2 (7 bases). This CDR3 has 15 residues. Germline lookup yields CDR1 SGHRS and CDR2 YFSETQ. The V end was cut by 7 bases, the J end by 2 bases, with 16 bases between. CDR3 amino acids: CASGVSGGTYNEQFF. The CDR3 DNA sequence: TGCGCCAGCGGAGTTTCGGGGGGCACCTACAATGAGCAGTTCTTC.

This clonotype was seen more than once but under ten times. The V call is TRBV7-3, the J call TRBJ2-7; D is tentatively TRBD1 or TRBD2 (5 bases each). Trimming removed 1 base at V and 2 bases at J, with 12 bases between. CDR1 and CDR2 (germline): SGHTA, FQGTGA. This CDR3 region has 15 residues. The CDR3: CASSLMQGVPYEQYF. The CDR3 coding sequence is TGTGCCAGCAGCTTAATGCAGGGAGTCCCCTACGAGCAGTACTTC.

Concerning this clonotype: At one boundary the junction diverges from the germline segment, which might be a read error. The rearrangement links TRBV7-2 to TRBJ2-2; 8 bases fit TRBD1. This CDR3 is built from 15 residues. Germline V gives CDR1 SGHTA, CDR2 FQGNSA. CDR3 amino acids: CAGSLDRVGTGELFF. CDR3 coding DNA: TGTGCCGGCAGCTTGGACAGGGTTGGTACCGGGGAGCTGTTTTTT.

The CDR3 here is CASSQGAVQGYEQYF. The CDR3 coding sequence is TGCGCCAGCAGCCAAGGGGCGGTGCAGGGCTACGAGCAGTACTTC. The rearrangement uses TRBV4-1 and TRBJ2-4; D possibly corresponds to TRBD1 (5 bases). With the DNA end fitting TRBJ2-7 better, the J assignment may be wrong. The CDR3 spans 15 residues. CDR1 and CDR2 (germline): MGHRA, YSYEKL.

The chain recombines TRBV27 with TRBJ2-1; 8 nucleotides line up with TRBD1. Trimming took 5 bases from V and 4 from J; bases not matched to a gene: 13. CDR3 length: 17 amino acids. From germline, CDR1 is MNHEY and CDR2 SMNVEV (reference sequence). CDR3 amino acids: CASSLARQGTPYNEQFF. The CDR3 bases are TGTGCCAGCAGTCTTGCCCGACAGGGGACCCCTTACAATGAGCAGTTCTTC.

The chain employs TRBV12-3 or TRBV12-4 and TRBJ1-6, with D unclear. The length of the CDR3 is 16 residues. V was clipped by 0 bases and J by 0 bases, with 6 bases between them. CDR3 protein: CASSLAWSSYNSPLHF. Here the CDR3 DNA reads TGTGCCAGCAGTTTAGCTTGGAGCTCCTATAATTCACCCCTCCACTTT.

This clonotype was detected a few times. The V gene is TRBV9, the J gene TRBJ1-2; 9 bases line up with TRBD1. CDR1 SGDLS and CDR2 YYNGEE come from the germline V gene. V lost 4 bases, J lost 2 bases, and 9 bases stayed unmatched. The CDR3 has 16 residues. The CDR3: CASSMTGGRANYGYTF. For the CDR3, the DNA is TGTGCCAGCAGCATGACAGGGGGAAGGGCGAACTATGGCTACACCTTC.

The chain employs TRBV7-2 and TRBJ2-1; D not resolved. The germline gives CDR1 SGHTA, CDR2 FQGNSA. Trimming took 2 bases from V and 4 from J, leaving 12 bases between them. The CDR3 has 15 amino acids. The CDR3 is CASSLTPFPYNEQFF. CDR3 nucleotide sequence: TGTGCCAGCAGCTTAACTCCTTTCCCTTACAATGAGCAGTTCTTC.

The table lists this clonotype with many counts. The CDR3 loop is CALTGTGLNEQFF. The CDR3 DNA reads TGCGCCTTAACGGGGACAGGCCTCAATGAGCAGTTCTTC. The chain carries TRBV5-1 and TRBJ2-1, with 8 nucleotides matching TRBD1. Germline assignment: CDR1 SGHRS and CDR2 YFSETQ. Trimming took 10 bases from V and 6 from J; bases not matched to a gene: 9. The CDR3 consists of 13 residues.

This sequence joins TRBV28 and TRBJ1-6; TRBD1 agrees at 9 bases. This CDR3 is built from 15 residues. CDR1 and CDR2 from the germline V gene are MDHEN and SYDVKM. The V and J ends lost 6 bases and 7 bases, in that order; junction bases with no gene match: 7. CDR3 protein: CASSIPGQGNSPLHF. As DNA, the CDR3 is TGTGCCAGCAGCATCCCCGGACAGGGGAATTCACCCCTCCACTTT.

The chain couples TRBV7-2 to TRBJ2-7; 10 positions match TRBD1. TRBJ2-5 explains the end of the DNA better; the J call may be wrong. This CDR3 has 17 residues. CDR1 is SGHTA and CDR2 is FQGNSA in the germline V gene. CDR3 sequence (DNA): TGTGCCAGCAGCTACGGTCCGGGACAGGGGCTCTGGGAGACCCAGTACTTC. It codes for CASSYGPGQGLWETQYF.

In this sample, this clonotype turned up once. V and J are TRBV20-1 and TRBJ2-1, with a possible D match to TRBD1 (5 bases). Between the trimmed V and J ends, which lost 6 bases and 3 bases, there was a span of 12 bases. CDR3 length: 13 residues. Germline values: CDR1 DFQATT, CDR2 SNEGSKA (reference sequence). The DNA for the CDR3 is TGCAGTGCCCCCTTGCAGGGCTACAATGAGCAGTTCTTC. Translation: CSAPLQGYNEQFF.

The table lists this clonotype with a count of one. Its ends do not fully match the called genes, so a read error is possible. V and J are TRBV9 and TRBJ2-1, with 9 bases fitting TRBD2. The germline CDR1 and CDR2 sequences are SGDLS and YYNGEE. CDR3 length: 16 residues. CDR3 amino acids: CARSKSGRNSYNEQFF. CDR3 in DNA: TGTGCCCGCAGCAAAAGCGGGAGGAATTCCTACAATGAGCAGTTCTTC.

The CDR3 spells CSANRREGDTQYF. Written as DNA, the CDR3 is TGCAGTGCTAATAGACGAGAGGGAGATACGCAGTATTTT. This sequence joins TRBV20-1 and TRBJ2-3, with TRBD2 as a possible D gene (5 bases). The CDR3 contains 13 residues. V lost 4 bases and J 5 bases, leaving 13 bases between the germline ends. The germline V gene has CDR1 DFQATT and CDR2 SNEGSKA (reference sequence).

The V gene is TRBV9, the J gene TRBJ1-3; D unresolved. From germline, CDR1 is SGDLS and CDR2 YYNGEE. The CDR3 length is 15 residues. Trimming took 0 bases from V and 0 from J, leaving 7 bases between them. The CDR3 sequence: CASSVGVDSGNTIYF. The CDR3, as DNA: TGTGCCAGCAGCGTAGGAGTAGACTCTGGAAACACCATATATTTT.

This clonotype was observed a handful of times. The chain couples TRBV29-1 to TRBJ1-4; D call uncertain. The ends were cut back, 5 bases at V and 8 bases at J, with 6 bases in the middle. This CDR3 is 10 amino acids long. Germline V gene sequence: CDR1 SQVTM, CDR2 ANQGSEA. CDR3 protein: CSVLGEKLFF. The CDR3 coding sequence is TGCAGCGTTTTAGGAGAAAAACTGTTTTTT.

This rearrangement joins TRBV2 to TRBJ2-3; no reliable D call. The CDR3 is 14 residues long. V lost 2 bases and J 2 bases, leaving 8 bases between the germline ends. The germline gives CDR1 SNHLY, CDR2 FYNNEI. The CDR3 coding sequence is TGTGCCAGCAGTGAAATTTTATCCACAGATACGCAGTATTTT. Translation gives CASSEILSTDTQYF.

This clonotype was seen ten or more times. V gene TRBV7-9 combines with J gene TRBJ2-7; 10 nucleotides align to TRBD2. In germline, CDR1 is SEHNR, CDR2 FQNEAQ (reference sequence). The CDR3 is 16 residues long. The junction had 7 bases not matched to a gene; V was cut back by 2 bases and J by 3 bases. CDR3 sequence: CASSLTASGRSYEQYF. The DNA for the CDR3 is TGTGCCAGCAGCTTAACCGCTAGCGGGAGAAGCTACGAGCAGTACTTC.

The genes are TRBV29-1 and TRBJ1-1, with D tentatively TRBD1 (5 bases). Trimming stripped 7 bases from V and 5 bases from J, with 20 bases between. Looked up from germline, CDR1 is SQVTM and CDR2 is ANQGSEA. This CDR3 spans 14 amino acids. The CDR3 DNA reads TGCAGCGGGGGGTCACAAGTTCAGAATACTGAAGCTTTCTTT. It translates to CSGGSQVQNTEAFF.

The gene calls are TRBV29-1 and TRBJ2-3, with 9 bases identical to TRBD2. The CDR3 consists of 16 residues. Germline CDR1 reads SQVTM; CDR2 reads ANQGSEA. V lost 4 bases and J lost 2; bases outside the gene matches: 10. The CDR3 loop is CSVVWLAGPNTDTQYF. CDR3 nucleotides: TGCAGCGTTGTCTGGCTAGCGGGGCCAAACACAGATACGCAGTATTTT.

The rearrangement links TRBV5-6 to TRBJ2-5; 9 bases are shared with TRBD2. This CDR3 comprises 13 residues. Germline V lookup: CDR1 SGHDT, CDR2 YYEEEE. Trimming at V came to 4 bases and at J to 4 bases, leaving 2 bases not matched to a gene. The CDR3 DNA reads TGTGCCAGCAGCGTACTAGCGGGAGAGACCCAGTACTTC. The encoded protein is CASSVLAGETQYF.

V usage is TRBV24-1 and J usage is TRBJ2-1; 11 bases match TRBD2. Per the germline V gene, CDR1 is KGHDR and CDR2 is SFDVKD. Trimming took 5 bases from V and 3 from J; bases not matched to a gene: 5. CDR3 size: 16 residues. The CDR3 is CATSGKLAGGYNEQFF. In DNA form, the CDR3 reads TGTGCCACCAGTGGGAAGCTAGCGGGAGGCTACAATGAGCAGTTCTTC.

This clonotype was observed at least ten times. This chain uses TRBV29-1 with TRBJ2-1; 9 bases match TRBD2. CDR1 is SQVTM and CDR2 is ANQGSEA in the germline V gene. The V segment lost 5 bases and the J segment 8 bases; nucleotides outside the gene matches: 7. This CDR3 is built from 13 residues. CDR3 region: CSVRLSGSHEQFF. For the CDR3, the DNA is TGCAGCGTTAGGCTTAGCGGGAGTCATGAGCAGTTCTTC.

The genes are TRBV20-1 and TRBJ1-5, with 7 bases aligning to TRBD1. Trimming cost V 3 bases and J 4 bases; bases outside gene matches: 9. The CDR3 is 15 residues long. Germline values: CDR1 DFQATT, CDR2 SNEGSKA (reference sequence). As DNA, the CDR3 is TGCAGTGCTAGCGCCCCACAGGGGTGGAATCAGCCCCAGCATTTT. Protein sequence: CSASAPQGWNQPQHF.

This clonotype was seen ten or more times. This clone may be a read error of a much larger clone one base away. V and J are TRBV7-2 and TRBJ2-5; 8 bases are a match to TRBD1. The CDR3 has 13 amino acids. The germline CDR1 and CDR2 sequences are SGHTA and FQGNSA. V dropped 4 bases and J dropped 4; count of bases not matched to a gene: 2. The CDR3 coding sequence is TGTGCCAGCAGCTGGGGGACAGGAGAGACCCAGTACTTC. Its protein product is CASSWGTGETQYF.

This clonotype has just a few counts. This chain uses TRBV9 with TRBJ2-3; a possible D gene is TRBD2 (5 bases). Trimming pared 3 bases from V and 0 bases from J, leaving 11 bases between. CDR1 and CDR2 (germline): SGDLS, YYNGEE. CDR3 size: 15 residues. The CDR3 protein is CASSERTGSTDTQYF. The CDR3 DNA is TGTGCCAGCAGCGAACGGACGGGGAGCACAGATACGCAGTATTTT.

This chain joins TRBV9 and TRBJ2-3; the D gene is possibly TRBD1 (7 bases). Trimming removed 0 bases from V and 3 bases from J, with 20 bases in between. CDR3 length: 18 residues. Per the germline V gene, CDR1 is SGDLS and CDR2 is YYNGEE. The CDR3 region is CASSVAGQGGMATDTQYF. The CDR3 nucleotides are TGTGCCAGCAGCGTAGCTGGTCAGGGGGGAATGGCGACAGATACGCAGTATTTT.

The rearrangement joins TRBV12-3 or TRBV12-4 to TRBJ2-4; 10 positions agree with TRBD2. The closer fit of TRBJ2-7 to the DNA end suggests the J call may be wrong. This CDR3 is 14 amino acids long. This CDR3 is CASRVGLATNEQYF. The CDR3 DNA reads as TGTGCCAGCAGGGTGGGACTAGCGACGAACGAGCAGTACTTC.

The rearrangement links TRBV6-6 to TRBJ2-2; TRBD1 matches 10 bases. V shed 8 bases and J 6 bases; nucleotides not matched to a gene: 9. This CDR3 is built from 15 residues. The germline gives CDR1 MNHNY, CDR2 SVGAGI (reference sequence). Here the CDR3 reads CASGLRDRGSGELFF. Here the CDR3 DNA reads TGTGCCAGCGGCTTGCGGGACAGGGGATCCGGGGAGCTGTTTTTT.

This clonotype came up once. The rearrangement joins TRBV7-9 to TRBJ2-4; weak D call: TRBD2 (6 bases). TRBJ2-5 explains the end of the DNA better; the J call may be wrong. There are 15 residues in the CDR3. CDR1 and CDR2 from the germline V gene are SEHNR and FQNEAQ (reference sequence). In DNA, the CDR3 is TGTGCCAGCAGCTTAGGGGGCGGAGGGAAAGAGACCCAGTACTTC. Its protein product is CASSLGGGGKETQYF.